The 24 T cell receptor beta chains in this list originate from one sample, sequenced in a study of cytomegalovirus exposure and HLA in healthy donors. 60 Vbeta and 13 Jbeta primers were used in PCR. Profiled with immunoSEQ multiplex PCR; TCRdb holds only in-frame clones, not every one. The sample includes about 120,000 clones, 65% to 85% of them seen just once. The material sequenced was PBMCs. Receptors were obtained from a man aged 50-59 years in good health and CMV-seronegative.

The V and J genes are TRBV5-1 and TRBJ2-3, with D uncertain. V gave up 0 bases and J gave up 2 bases, with 10 bases separating them. The CDR3 extends over 15 amino acids. Germline lookup yields CDR1 SGHRS and CDR2 YFSETQ. In DNA, the CDR3 is TGCGCCAGCAGCTTGGGGCTCATAAACACAGATACGCAGTATTTT. Amino acids: CASSLGLINTDTQYF. Together with reference TRBV5-1 and TRBJ2-3, the CDR3 gives the full variable domain: KAGVTQTPRYLIKTRGQQVTLSCSPISGHRSVSWYQQTPGQGLQFLFEYFSETQRNKGNFPGRFSGRQFSNSRSEMNVSTLELGDSALYLCASSLGLINTDTQYFGPGTRLTVL.

V and J are TRBV5-1 and TRBJ2-1; D unresolved. CDR1 SGHRS and CDR2 YFSETQ come from the germline V gene. CDR3 length: 12 amino acids. The germline V and J ends were trimmed by 0 bases and 9 bases, with 7 bases remaining between them. CDR3 bases: TGCGCCAGCAGCTTGGGTCGTCCTGAGCAGTTCTTC. Translation: CASSLGRPEQFF.

CDR3 DNA sequence: TGTGCCATCAGGGACAGGATTAGCTCTGGAAACACCATATATTTT. This translates into CAIRDRISSGNTIYF. The chain carries TRBV10-3 and TRBJ1-3, with TRBD1 matching over 7 bases. The trim removed 6 bases at V and 0 bases at J, leaving 5 bases unmatched. CDR1 is ENHRY and CDR2 is SYGVKD in the germline V gene. CDR3 size: 15 residues.

This sequence joins TRBV28 and TRBJ1-5; 8 nucleotides line up with TRBD1. Germline CDR1 and CDR2: MDHEN and SYDVKM. The V segment lost 7 bases and the J segment 0 bases; nucleotides outside the gene matches: 8. CDR3 length: 16 residues. This chain's CDR3 is CASIPGQVHSNQPQHF. The CDR3 DNA reads TGTGCCAGCATTCCGGGACAGGTACATAGCAATCAGCCCCAGCATTTT. Together with reference TRBV28 and TRBJ1-5, the CDR3 gives the full variable domain: DVKVTQSSRYLVKRTGEKVFLECVQDMDHENMFWYRQDPGLGLRLIYFSYDVKMKEKGDIPEGYSVSREKKERFSLILESASTNQTSMYLCASIPGQVHSNQPQHFGDGTRLSIL.

The chain combines TRBV7-2 with TRBJ2-7; the D is unclear. V lost 4 bases and J lost 7, with 11 bases in between. Germline CDR1 reads SGHTA; CDR2 reads FQGNSA. The CDR3 spans 12 residues. The CDR3 loop is CASSSGSREQYF. The CDR3 DNA is TGTGCCAGCAGCTCAGGAAGCAGGGAGCAGTACTTC.

The CDR3 spells CASSQGSSYEQYF. DNA for the CDR3: TGTGCCAGCTCCCAGGGGAGCTCCTACGAGCAGTACTTC. The chain carries TRBV28 and TRBJ2-7; perhaps TRBD1 as D (6 bases). Germline CDR1 and CDR2: MDHEN and SYDVKM. Trimming took 8 bases from V and 0 from J, leaving 11 bases between them. CDR3 length: 13 amino acids.

The chain has TRBV4-2 and TRBJ2-4; D unresolved. This CDR3 has 13 amino acids. Between the trimmed V and J ends, which lost 0 bases and 10 bases, there was a span of 10 bases. CDR1 and CDR2 from the germline V gene are LGHNA and YNFKEQ. CDR3: CASSQEEGEIQYF. The CDR3 coding sequence is TGTGCCAGCAGCCAAGAGGAAGGAGAGATTCAGTACTTC.

This chain joins TRBV6-6 and TRBJ1-1, with TRBD1 as a possible D gene (5 bases). Germline V gene lookup returns CDR1 MNHNY and CDR2 SVGAGI (reference sequence). There are 15 residues in the CDR3. V lost 4 bases, J lost 5 bases, and 17 bases lay in between. The CDR3: CASSSPTGAGTEAFF. As DNA, the CDR3 is TGTGCCAGCAGTTCCCCAACAGGAGCCGGGACTGAAGCTTTCTTT.

The J gene is TRBJ2-1, the V gene TRBV19; 9 bases fit TRBD2. With V trimmed by 2 bases and J by 4 bases, 3 bases remained unmatched. In germline, CDR1 is LNHDA, CDR2 SQIVND (reference sequence). CDR3 length: 15 amino acids. CDR3 nucleotide sequence: TGTGCCAGTAGTATAACTAGCGGGCAATACAATGAGCAGTTCTTC. As protein: CASSITSGQYNEQFF.

The chain links TRBV19 to TRBJ2-7; D possibly corresponds to TRBD1 (5 bases). The CDR3 covers 9 residues. Germline V gene lookup returns CDR1 LNHDA and CDR2 SQIVND (reference sequence). V was shortened by 9 bases and J by 9 bases, with 9 bases between the two germline ends. CDR3 nucleotide sequence: TGTGCCAGCAGGGTAAGGCAGTACTTC. This encodes CASRVRQYF.

The chain uses TRBV11-2 and TRBJ1-1; possibly TRBD1 for D (5 bases). This CDR3 is 13 amino acids long. Germline V gene sequence: CDR1 SGHAT, CDR2 FQNNGV. Trimming removed 3 bases at V and 3 bases at J, with 8 bases between. In DNA form, the CDR3 reads TGTGCCAGCAGCTTTGCGGGGGACACTGAAGCTTTCTTT. Its translation is CASSFAGDTEAFF.

This sequence joins TRBV2 and TRBJ1-5, with unresolved D. V was pared by 4 bases and J by 3 bases, with 10 bases between. The CDR3 sequence is 14 residues long. CDR1 is SNHLY, CDR2 FYNNEI, per germline. The CDR3 nucleotides are TGTGCCAGCAGTGTTGGCACCCTCAATCAGCCCCAGCATTTT. Amino acids: CASSVGTLNQPQHF. The whole variable domain, filled in from reference TRBV2 and TRBJ1-5, reads EPEVTQTPSHQVTQMGQEVILRCVPISNHLYFYWYRQILGQKVEFLVSFYNNEISEKSEIFDDQFSVERPDGSNFTLKIRSTKLEDSAMYFCASSVGTLNQPQHFGDGTRLSIL.

V usage is TRBV5-4 and J usage is TRBJ2-2, with 7 bases that match TRBD2. V dropped 2 bases and J dropped 5; count of bases not matched to a gene: 6. Germline CDR1 reads SGHNT; CDR2 reads YYREEE (reference sequence). This CDR3 region has 15 residues. DNA for the CDR3: TGTGCCAGCAGCTTAGGACGGGGGGTGACCGGGGAGCTGTTTTTT. Its protein product is CASSLGRGVTGELFF.

Only a few counts were recorded for this clone. V and J are TRBV19 and TRBJ1-5, with 10 nucleotides matching TRBD1. The CDR3 totals 19 residues. The V segment lost 2 bases and the J segment 2 bases; nucleotides outside the gene matches: 12. The germline V gene encodes CDR1 LNHDA and CDR2 SQIVND (reference sequence). The CDR3 loop reads CASSILRARTGGGNQPQHF. In nucleotides, the CDR3 is TGTGCCAGTAGTATACTGCGTGCTCGGACAGGGGGGGGCAATCAGCCCCAGCATTTT.

This clone was seen a single time. The junction departs from the called germline gene at one end, perhaps through a read error. Within the sample, other DNA sequences also encode this same CDR3. The CDR3 DNA is TGCGCCAGCAGCTTGGCCGAGGGGGCGAGCGTTAGGGAGAACTTC. Its protein product is CASSLAEGASVRENF. The chain has TRBV5-1 and TRBJ2-7; TRBD1 agrees at 7 bases. The CDR3 totals 15 residues. Germline CDR1 and CDR2: SGHRS and YFSETQ. The full variable domain, its missing parts supplied by reference TRBV5-1 and TRBJ2-7, is KAGVTQTPRYLIKTRGQQVTLSCSPISGHRSVSWYQQTPGQGLQFLFEYFSETQRNKGNFPGRFSGRQFSNSRSEMNVSTLELGDSALYLCASSLAEGASVRENFGPGTRLTVT.

The DNA for the CDR3 is TGTGCCAGCACCCGAATGGGCGGGACTGAAGCTTTCTTT. Translation: CASTRMGGTEAFF. This chain links TRBV7-2 with TRBJ1-1; D is ambiguous. Trimming pared 7 bases from V and 5 bases from J, leaving 14 bases between. The CDR3 sequence is 13 residues long. Germline loops: CDR1 SGHTA, CDR2 FQGNSA.

The chain joins TRBV28 to TRBJ2-5; 11 bases agree with TRBD1. V shed 6 bases and J 6 bases; nucleotides not matched to a gene: 15. There are 17 residues in the CDR3. Germline V gene lookup returns CDR1 MDHEN and CDR2 SYDVKM. CDR3 nucleotide sequence: TGTGCCAGCAGACACTATGGAGGCGGACAGGGGGCGAAGACCCAGTACTTC. It specifies CASRHYGGGQGAKTQYF.

The genes are TRBV10-3 and TRBJ1-1; possibly TRBD1 for D (6 bases). V was shortened by 6 bases and J by 1 base, with 9 bases between the two germline ends. From germline, CDR1 is ENHRY and CDR2 SYGVKD. This CDR3 comprises 13 residues. The CDR3 sequence: CAISRTENTEAFF. The CDR3 coding sequence is TGTGCCATCAGCAGGACAGAGAACACTGAAGCTTTCTTT.

On this clone itself: Compared with germline, one end of the junction differs, possibly owing to a read error. The CDR3 DNA reads as TGTGCCAGCCGTTTTGGACGGGGGGTTTCCTACAATGAGCAGTTCTTC. Protein: CASRFGRGVSYNEQFF. The gene calls are TRBV27 and TRBJ2-1, with 7 positions matching TRBD2. The CDR3 sequence is 16 residues long. Looked up from germline, CDR1 is MNHEY and CDR2 is SMNVEV (reference sequence).

With regard to this clone: Additional DNA sequences in this sample encode the identical CDR3. The chain joins TRBV9 to TRBJ2-3, with 7 bases identical to TRBD2. This CDR3 contains 14 residues. Unmatched junction bases numbered 3, after V lost 2 bases and J lost 3 bases. Per germline, CDR1 SGDLS and CDR2 YYNGEE. CDR3 sequence reads: CASSVVGGTDTQYF. In DNA, the CDR3 is TGTGCCAGCAGCGTTGTGGGGGGGACAGATACGCAGTATTTT.

The J gene is TRBJ2-7, the V gene TRBV5-1, with 11 bases that match TRBD2. The V gene's germline CDR1 is SGHRS and CDR2 YFSETQ. CDR3 length: 17 residues. The junction had 16 bases not matched to a gene; V was cut back by 4 bases and J by 7 bases. The CDR3: CASSTRGLAVSPGEQYF. CDR3 sequence (DNA): TGCGCCAGCAGCACAAGGGGACTAGCGGTATCCCCCGGGGAGCAGTACTTC. Full variable domain (rest looked up from reference TRBV5-1 and TRBJ2-7): KAGVTQTPRYLIKTRGQQVTLSCSPISGHRSVSWYQQTPGQGLQFLFEYFSETQRNKGNFPGRFSGRQFSNSRSEMNVSTLELGDSALYLCASSTRGLAVSPGEQYFGPGTRLTVT.

This chain uses TRBV30 with TRBJ2-7, with D possibly TRBD2 on 6 matching bases. The CDR3 is 13 amino acids. Trimming took 2 bases from V and 8 from J, leaving 16 bases between them. Germline V gives CDR1 GTSNPN, CDR2 SVGIG (reference sequence). The CDR3: CAWSKGRREKQYF. Here the CDR3 DNA reads TGTGCCTGGAGTAAGGGTAGGAGGGAAAAGCAGTACTTC.

This chain joins TRBV5-6 and TRBJ2-1; possible D gene TRBD1, 6 bases. The CDR3 totals 13 residues. V dropped 9 bases and J dropped 4 bases, with 14 bases sitting between them. The germline CDR1 and CDR2 sequences are SGHDT and YYEEEE. As DNA, the CDR3 is TGTGCCACGAGCGCTACAGGGTACAATGAGCAGTTCTTC. Amino acid sequence: CATSATGYNEQFF.

This chain joins TRBV5-1 and TRBJ1-2; TRBD1 agrees at 7 bases. V lost 0 bases to trimming and J lost 5 bases; unmatched junction nucleotides: 1. Germline CDR1 reads SGHRS; CDR2 reads YFSETQ. The CDR3 totals 13 residues. CDR3 nucleotide sequence: TGCGCCAGCAGCTTGGACAGGGGATATGGCTACACCTTC. This sequence encodes CASSLDRGYGYTF.